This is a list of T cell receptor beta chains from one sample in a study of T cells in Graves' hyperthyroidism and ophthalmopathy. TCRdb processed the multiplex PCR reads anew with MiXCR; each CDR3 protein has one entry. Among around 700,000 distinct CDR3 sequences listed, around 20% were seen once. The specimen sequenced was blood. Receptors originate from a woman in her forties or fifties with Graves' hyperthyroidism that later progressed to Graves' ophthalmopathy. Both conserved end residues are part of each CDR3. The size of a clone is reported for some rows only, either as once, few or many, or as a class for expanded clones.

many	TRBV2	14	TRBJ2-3	CATPLAGNTDTQYF
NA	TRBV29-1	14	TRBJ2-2	CSVERTPNTGELFF
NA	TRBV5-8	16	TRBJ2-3	CASSLGALAATDTQYF
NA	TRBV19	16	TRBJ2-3	CATQTVRPGATDTQYF
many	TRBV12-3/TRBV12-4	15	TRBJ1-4	CASRNDRGLMEKLFF
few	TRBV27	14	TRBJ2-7	CASSSETGPYEQYF
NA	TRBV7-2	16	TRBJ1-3	CASSIEMGAYGNTIYF
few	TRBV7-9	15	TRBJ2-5	CASSLGNGRRETQYF
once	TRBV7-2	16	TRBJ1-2	CASSFSGGRQGNGYTF
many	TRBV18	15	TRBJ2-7	CASSPGNRGSYEQYF
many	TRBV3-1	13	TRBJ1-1	CASSQDVGTEAFF
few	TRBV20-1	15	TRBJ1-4	CSAPREFTSNEKLFF
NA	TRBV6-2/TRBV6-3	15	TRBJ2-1	CASSYYDGGGNEQFF
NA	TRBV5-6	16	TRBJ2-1	CASSFSSGALYNEQFF
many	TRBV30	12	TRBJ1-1	CAWSSTGDEAFF
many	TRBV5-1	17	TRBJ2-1	CASSLGLAGGLYNEQFF
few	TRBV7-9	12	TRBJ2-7	CASSVDPNEQYF
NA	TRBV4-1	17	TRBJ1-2	CASSHPSPDRGVRGYTF